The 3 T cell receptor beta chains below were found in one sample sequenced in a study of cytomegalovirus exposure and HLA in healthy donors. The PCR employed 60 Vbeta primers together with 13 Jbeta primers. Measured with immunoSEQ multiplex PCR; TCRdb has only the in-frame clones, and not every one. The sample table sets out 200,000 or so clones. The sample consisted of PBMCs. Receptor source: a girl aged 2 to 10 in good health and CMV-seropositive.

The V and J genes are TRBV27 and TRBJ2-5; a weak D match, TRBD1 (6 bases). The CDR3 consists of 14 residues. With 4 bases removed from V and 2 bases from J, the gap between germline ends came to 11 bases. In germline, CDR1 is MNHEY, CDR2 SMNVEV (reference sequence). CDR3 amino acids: CASSSGEIQETQYF. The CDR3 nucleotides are TGTGCCAGCAGTTCAGGGGAAATACAAGAGACCCAGTACTTC.

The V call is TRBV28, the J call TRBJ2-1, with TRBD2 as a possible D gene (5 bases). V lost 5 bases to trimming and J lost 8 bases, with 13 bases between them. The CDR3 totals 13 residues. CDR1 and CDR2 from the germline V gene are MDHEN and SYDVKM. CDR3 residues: CASSPRGGYEQFF. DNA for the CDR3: TGTGCCAGCAGTCCCCGGGGTGGGTATGAGCAGTTCTTC. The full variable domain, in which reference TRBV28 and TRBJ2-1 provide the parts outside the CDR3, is DVKVTQSSRYLVKRTGEKVFLECVQDMDHENMFWYRQDPGLGLRLIYFSYDVKMKEKGDIPEGYSVSREKKERFSLILESASTNQTSMYLCASSPRGGYEQFFGPGTRLTVL.

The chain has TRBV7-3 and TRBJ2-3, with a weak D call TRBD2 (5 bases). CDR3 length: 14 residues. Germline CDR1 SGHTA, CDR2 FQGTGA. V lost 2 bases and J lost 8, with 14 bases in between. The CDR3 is CASSLEDSERTQYF. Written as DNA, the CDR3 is TGTGCCAGCAGCTTAGAGGATAGCGAGCGTACGCAGTATTTT.